The 30 T cell receptor beta chains listed next were all sequenced from one sample in a study of blood T cell repertoires in COVID-19. Profiled with immunoSEQ multiplex PCR; TCRdb holds only in-frame clones, not every one. The sample has approximately 150,000 clones, approximately 84% seen once; the top ten hold less than 3%. The sequenced sample was peripheral blood. The receptors here all came from an elderly woman with COVID-19, enrolled during active disease.

The chain uses TRBV5-1 and TRBJ2-3; 9 bases agree with TRBD1. Per the germline V gene, CDR1 is SGHRS and CDR2 is YFSETQ. The CDR3 runs 14 residues. The trim removed 4 bases at V and 5 bases at J, leaving 5 bases unmatched. CDR3: CASSLTGGEDTQYF. DNA for the CDR3: TGCGCCAGCAGCCTAACAGGGGGCGAAGATACGCAGTATTTT.

V usage is TRBV19 and J usage is TRBJ2-1, with 9 nucleotides matching TRBD2. Germline V gene data show CDR1 as LNHDA and CDR2 as SQIVND (reference sequence). The CDR3 has 18 residues. The ends lost 5 bases at V and 1 base at J; junction bases unmatched: 12. CDR3 loop: CASSDWGLAGYSYNEQFF. CDR3 DNA: TGTGCCAGTAGTGATTGGGGACTAGCAGGGTATTCCTACAATGAGCAGTTCTTC. Full variable domain (rest looked up from reference TRBV19 and TRBJ2-1): DGGITQSPKYLFRKEGQNVTLSCEQNLNHDAMYWYRQDPGQGLRLIYYSQIVNDFQKGDIAEGYSVSREKKESFPLTVTSAQKNPTAFYLCASSDWGLAGYSYNEQFFGPGTRLTVL.

V gene TRBV7-8 combines with J gene TRBJ1-6; maybe TRBD1 (6 bases). V was clipped by 1 base and J by 10 bases, with 14 bases between them. There are 15 residues in the CDR3. CDR1 is SGHVS, CDR2 FQNEAQ, per germline. The DNA for the CDR3 is TGTGCCAGCAGCTTAGTTGGTGGAAGGGGGTCACCCCTCCACTTT. Its translation: CASSLVGGRGSPLHF. The full variable domain, with the rest looked up from reference TRBV7-8 and TRBJ1-6, is GAGVSQSPRYKVAKRGQDVALRCDPISGHVSLFWYQQALGQGPEFLTYFQNEAQLDKSGLPSDRFFAERPEGSVSTLKIQRTQQEDSAVYLCASSLVGGRGSPLHFGNGTRLTVT.

CDR3 DNA sequence: TGTGCCAGCAGCCTTCACGCAGGGACAAACTATGGCTACACCTTC. This sequence encodes CASSLHAGTNYGYTF. The chain recombines TRBV3-1 (or the pseudogene TRBV3-2) with TRBJ1-2, with D tentatively TRBD1 (6 bases). Trimming took 4 bases from V and 2 from J, leaving 14 bases between them. Looked up from germline, CDR1 is LGHDT and CDR2 is YNNKEL (reference sequence). This CDR3 contains 15 residues.

The chain couples TRBV28 to TRBJ1-1, with D unclear. V shed 6 bases and J shed 1 base, with 9 bases lying between them. CDR1 is MDHEN and CDR2 is SYDVKM in the germline V gene. The CDR3 runs 13 residues. The CDR3 DNA reads as TGTGCCAGCAGCCTTAGACAGAACACTGAAGCTTTCTTT. Translating gives CASSLRQNTEAFF.

For the CDR3, the DNA is TGCAGTGCCCCCGCAGTAGAGACCCAGTACTTC. Translation gives CSAPAVETQYF. The genes are TRBV20-1 and TRBJ2-5; D call uncertain. This CDR3 comprises 11 residues. Germline assignment: CDR1 DFQATT and CDR2 SNEGSKA (reference sequence). Trimming shortened V by 6 bases and J by 4 bases, and 9 bases separated the two germline ends.

The chain recombines TRBV6-5 with TRBJ2-7; 7 nucleotides line up with TRBD2. V was clipped by 4 bases and J by 8 bases; unmatched bases: 11. This CDR3 is 14 amino acids long. Germline V gene sequence: CDR1 MNHEY, CDR2 SVGAGI. The CDR3 bases are TGTGCCAGCAGTTCACCGGGGGGAGCTCTCAAGCAGTACTTC. Encoded protein: CASSSPGGALKQYF.

The chain couples TRBV11-1 to TRBJ2-1; TRBD2 agrees at 8 bases. There are 16 residues in the CDR3. V trimming: 5 bases; J trimming: 4 bases; junction bases outside the gene matches: 10. Germline CDR1 is SGHAT and CDR2 is FQDESV (reference sequence). CDR3: CASSPQAGARYNEQFF. As DNA, the CDR3 is TGTGCCAGCAGCCCTCAAGCGGGAGCTAGGTACAATGAGCAGTTCTTC.

The chain recombines TRBV2 with TRBJ2-1; 9 bases match TRBD2. The germline gives CDR1 SNHLY, CDR2 FYNNEI. The CDR3 contains 14 residues. Unmatched junction bases numbered 9, after V lost 10 bases and J lost 5 bases. CDR3 sequence: CATQRASGNNEQFF. The CDR3 region has the DNA TGTGCCACCCAAAGGGCTAGCGGGAACAATGAGCAGTTCTTC.

V is TRBV5-1 and J is TRBJ2-7; 8 bases map to TRBD1. The CDR3 covers 14 residues. Germline loops: CDR1 SGHRS, CDR2 YFSETQ. J lost 5 bases, V lost 7 bases, and 11 bases had no gene match. This CDR3 is CASGSRTGSNEQYF. The CDR3 region has the DNA TGCGCCAGCGGTTCCAGGACAGGGTCCAACGAGCAGTACTTC.

The chain combines TRBV30 with TRBJ1-2; TRBD1 aligns across 8 bases. The CDR3 sequence is 13 residues long. Germline CDR1 is GTSNPN and CDR2 is SVGIG (reference sequence). With 3 bases clipped from V and 6 bases from J, the junction kept 6 bases outside the gene matches. The CDR3 loop reads CAWRQGQGNGYTF. In DNA, the CDR3 is TGTGCCTGGAGGCAAGGACAGGGTAATGGCTACACCTTC.

The rearrangement joins TRBV10-3 to TRBJ1-1; 9 nucleotides agree with TRBD1. The germline V gene encodes CDR1 ENHRY and CDR2 SYGVKD. The junction had 10 bases not matched to a gene; V was cut back by 6 bases and J by 2 bases. This CDR3 is built from 16 residues. This CDR3 is CAISPRTGAINTEAFF. For the CDR3, the DNA is TGTGCCATCAGCCCCCGGACAGGGGCGATTAACACTGAAGCTTTCTTT.

This clone was found once. The chain joins TRBV27 to TRBJ2-7, with 8 bases matching TRBD2. Losses at the gene ends were 8 bases for V and 2 bases for J; bases not matched to a gene: 11. The CDR3 runs 15 residues. Germline V gene sequence: CDR1 MNHEY, CDR2 SMNVEV (reference sequence). This CDR3 is CASGPQTGGAYEQYF. The CDR3 bases are TGTGCCAGCGGACCTCAAACGGGGGGGGCCTACGAGCAGTACTTC.

The chain carries TRBV12-5 and TRBJ2-5; 9 bases map to TRBD1. This CDR3 is 17 amino acids long. The germline V gene encodes CDR1 LGHNT and CDR2 FRNRAP. With 3 bases clipped from V and 1 base from J, the junction kept 9 bases outside the gene matches. The CDR3 sequence is CASGFVQGATRQETQYF. The DNA of the CDR3 is TGTGCTAGTGGTTTTGTACAGGGGGCGACCCGCCAAGAGACCCAGTACTTC.

The rearrangement uses TRBV28 and TRBJ1-2, with D possibly matching TRBD1 (5 bases). Trimming stripped 3 bases from V and 4 bases from J, with 9 bases between. The CDR3 contains 13 residues. Germline V gene data show CDR1 as MDHEN and CDR2 as SYDVKM. CDR3 in amino acids: CASSLNGGYGYTF. The DNA for the CDR3 is TGTGCCAGCAGTTTGAACGGGGGCTATGGCTACACCTTC.

This chain joins TRBV10-3 and TRBJ2-3; 9 nucleotides match TRBD2. This CDR3 comprises 14 residues. Germline V gene lookup returns CDR1 ENHRY and CDR2 SYGVKD. Trimming at V came to 2 bases and at J to 12 bases, leaving 9 bases not matched to a gene. As DNA, the CDR3 is TGTGCCATCAGTGAGGGGAGCGGGGGGCTCAAACAGTATTTT. Amino acids: CAISEGSGGLKQYF.

The DNA for the CDR3 is TGTGCCAGTACCGTACAGGGGCGCGGGTATGGCTACACCTTC. Protein product: CASTVQGRGYGYTF. This chain uses TRBV19 with TRBJ1-2; 7 bases map to TRBD1. J was trimmed by 5 bases and V by 7 bases; bases with no gene match: 10. The length of the CDR3 is 14 residues. CDR1 LNHDA and CDR2 SQIVND come from the germline V gene (reference sequence).

The CDR3 protein is CASSPGQMNTEAFF. DNA for the CDR3: TGTGCCAGCAGCCCGGGACAGATGAACACTGAAGCTTTCTTT. The J gene is TRBJ1-1, the V gene TRBV7-9; 7 bases map to TRBD1. With V trimmed by 5 bases and J by 0 bases, 3 bases remained unmatched. Germline V lookup: CDR1 SEHNR, CDR2 FQNEAQ (reference sequence). The CDR3 covers 14 residues.

The chain is built from TRBV3-1 (or the pseudogene TRBV3-2) and TRBJ2-7, with TRBD1 matching over 7 bases. The CDR3 is made up of 16 amino acids. V trimming: 2 bases; J trimming: 2 bases; junction bases outside the gene matches: 9. The germline V gene encodes CDR1 LGHDT and CDR2 YNNKEL (reference sequence). The CDR3 DNA reads TGTGCCAGCAGCCAAAGGCTGGGACAGTCTACCTACGAGCAGTACTTC. It is translated as CASSQRLGQSTYEQYF.

The chain combines TRBV15 with TRBJ2-3; TRBD2 aligns across 8 bases. Looked up from germline, CDR1 is LNHNV and CDR2 is YYDKDF (reference sequence). V dropped 1 base and J dropped 4; count of bases not matched to a gene: 1. The CDR3 is 14 amino acids. The CDR3 reads CATSRGGGPDTQYF. DNA for the CDR3: TGTGCCACCAGCAGAGGCGGGGGGCCAGATACGCAGTATTTT.

The chain carries TRBV12-3 or TRBV12-4 and TRBJ2-7; 7 bases are shared with TRBD1. The V and J ends lost 2 bases and 4 bases, in that order; junction bases with no gene match: 2. The CDR3 totals 13 residues. The CDR3 DNA is TGTGCCAGCAGTTTAAGGGGGCGTTACGAGCAGTACTTC. Translated, it gives CASSLRGRYEQYF.

The chain couples TRBV10-2 to TRBJ2-1; maybe TRBD1 (5 bases). CDR1 is WSHSY, CDR2 SAAADI, per germline. The CDR3 covers 16 residues. Trimming cost V 6 bases and J 7 bases, with 22 bases left between them. CDR3 coding DNA: TGCGCCAGCAGGCTGCTTGGGCAGGGTATCGAGAATGAGCAGTTCTTC. Residues: CASRLLGQGIENEQFF.

V is TRBV18 and J is TRBJ1-3, with 9 bases lining up with TRBD1. Germline CDR1 reads KGHSH; CDR2 reads LQKENI. V shed 3 bases and J 4 bases; nucleotides not matched to a gene: 4. This CDR3 is 15 amino acids long. The CDR3 DNA sequence: TGTGCCAGCTCACCTACAGGGGGCTTCGGAAACACCATATATTTT. Residues: CASSPTGGFGNTIYF.

The chain links TRBV18 to TRBJ2-7; possible D gene TRBD1, 6 bases. CDR3 length: 16 amino acids. Looked up from germline, CDR1 is KGHSH and CDR2 is LQKENI. Trimming removed 6 bases from V and 5 bases from J, with 23 bases in between. DNA for the CDR3: TGTGCCAGCTCCTCACTGGCCAGGGGAAATCTTCACGAGCAGTACTTC. Translated: CASSSLARGNLHEQYF.

The chain links TRBV5-1 to TRBJ1-2; weak D call: TRBD1 (6 bases). The CDR3 totals 15 residues. V lost 4 bases to trimming and J lost 2 bases, with 15 bases between them. Germline values: CDR1 SGHRS, CDR2 YFSETQ. CDR3 loop: CASSGSGATNYGYTF. DNA for the CDR3: TGCGCCAGCAGCGGCTCAGGGGCAACAAACTATGGCTACACCTTC.

V and J are TRBV7-2 and TRBJ2-7; possibly TRBD1 for D (5 bases). CDR1 is SGHTA, CDR2 FQGNSA, per germline. The CDR3 extends over 16 amino acids. V was shortened by 5 bases and J by 0 bases, with 17 bases between the two germline ends. The CDR3 DNA reads as TGTGCCAGCAGCCCTAACAGGCAGCTTAGCTCCTACGAGCAGTACTTC. The encoded protein is CASSPNRQLSSYEQYF.

The V call is TRBV30, the J call TRBJ1-6; D is uncertain. The CDR3 consists of 14 residues. CDR1 is GTSNPN, CDR2 SVGIG, per germline (reference sequence). Trimming pared 1 base from V and 3 bases from J, leaving 7 bases between. This CDR3 is CAWSAEGYNSPLHF. The DNA of the CDR3 is TGTGCCTGGAGTGCGGAGGGCTATAATTCACCCCTCCACTTT.

The chain employs TRBV18 and TRBJ2-3; 9 nucleotides match TRBD2. Trimming at V came to 1 base and at J to 5 bases, leaving 4 bases not matched to a gene. Germline V CDR1 and CDR2: KGHSH, LQKENI. The CDR3 runs to 15 residues. Here the CDR3 DNA reads TGTGCCAGCTCACCACTAGCGGGAGCGGTAGATACGCAGTATTTT. It codes for CASSPLAGAVDTQYF. Full variable domain (missing parts from reference TRBV18 and TRBJ2-3): NAGVMQNPRHLVRRRGQEARLRCSPMKGHSHVYWYRQLPEEGLKFMVYLQKENIIDESGMPKERFSAEFPKEGPSILRIQQVVRGDSAAYFCASSPLAGAVDTQYFGPGTRLTVL.

V and J are TRBV11-2 and TRBJ2-5; 10 nucleotides align to TRBD1. This CDR3 comprises 15 residues. V lost 3 bases and J lost 5; bases outside the gene matches: 6. CDR1 and CDR2 from the germline V gene are SGHAT and FQNNGV. The CDR3 spells CASSLGTGVAETQYF. The DNA of the CDR3 is TGTGCCAGCAGCTTGGGGACAGGGGTTGCGGAGACCCAGTACTTC. Full variable domain (missing parts from reference TRBV11-2 and TRBJ2-5): EAGVAQSPRYKIIEKRQSVAFWCNPISGHATLYWYQQILGQGPKLLIQFQNNGVVDDSQLPKDRFSAERLKGVDSTLKIQPAKLEDSAVYLCASSLGTGVAETQYFGPGTRLLVL.

The rearrangement uses TRBV5-4 and TRBJ1-1; tentative D call: TRBD1 (6 bases). This CDR3 region has 15 residues. Trimming took 4 bases from V and 6 from J, leaving 19 bases between them. Looked up from germline, CDR1 is SGHNT and CDR2 is YYREEE (reference sequence). Here the CDR3 DNA reads TGTGCCAGCAGCCCAAGCTTGGACAGTGGGGCTGAAGCTTTCTTT. It is translated as CASSPSLDSGAEAFF.